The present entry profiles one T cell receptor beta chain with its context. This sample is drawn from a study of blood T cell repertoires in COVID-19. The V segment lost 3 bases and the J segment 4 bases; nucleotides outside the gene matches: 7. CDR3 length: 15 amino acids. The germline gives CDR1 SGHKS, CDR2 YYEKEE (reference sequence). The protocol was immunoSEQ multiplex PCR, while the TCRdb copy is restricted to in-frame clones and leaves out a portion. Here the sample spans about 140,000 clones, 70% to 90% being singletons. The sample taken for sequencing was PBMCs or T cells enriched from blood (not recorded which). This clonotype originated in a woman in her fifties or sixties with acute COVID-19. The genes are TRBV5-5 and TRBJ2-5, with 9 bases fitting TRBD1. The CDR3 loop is CASSSGQGRGETQYF. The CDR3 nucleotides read TGTGCCAGCAGCTCCGGACAGGGGAGGGGAGAGACCCAGTACTTC.